The rows below give T cell receptor beta chains drawn from one sample of a study of T-cell memory formation after mild COVID-19. Using its own MiXCR run on the 5' RACE reads, TCRdb lists one record per CDR3 protein. Among more than 400,000 distinct CDR3 sequences, 15% to 20% were seen once, and the ten largest hold about 12%. The sequencing input was PBMCs or a T cell subset sorted from them (not recorded which). These receptors were collected from an adult woman who had mild COVID-19 (a few samples of this study predate the infection). Cell type and time point are not known. Both conserved end residues are part of each CDR3. The order of the fields is CDR3 length, J gene, V gene, CDR3 protein.

cdr3_length: 12; j_call: TRBJ1-1; v_call: TRBV30; cdr3_aa: CAWSQQATEAFF
cdr3_length: 13; j_call: TRBJ2-3; v_call: TRBV7-2; cdr3_aa: CASSEGGTDTQYF
cdr3_length: 14; j_call: TRBJ1-2; v_call: TRBV4-3; cdr3_aa: CASSQDLSLYGYTF
cdr3_length: 10; j_call: TRBJ2-1; v_call: TRBV30; cdr3_aa: CAWSVQEQFF
cdr3_length: 15; j_call: TRBJ1-3; v_call: TRBV20-1; cdr3_aa: CSAPIAGLGGNTIYF
cdr3_length: 15; j_call: TRBJ1-4; v_call: TRBV9; cdr3_aa: CASSAGAELGEKLFF
cdr3_length: 16; j_call: TRBJ2-3; v_call: TRBV7-9; cdr3_aa: CASSVGLHILTDTQYF
cdr3_length: 16; j_call: TRBJ2-2; v_call: TRBV9; cdr3_aa: CASSPRTRVGTGELFF
cdr3_length: 20; j_call: TRBJ2-7; v_call: TRBV12-3/TRBV12-4; cdr3_aa: CASSFRNLFSGVRSSYEQYF
cdr3_length: 13; j_call: TRBJ2-2; v_call: TRBV9; cdr3_aa: CASSELATGELFF
cdr3_length: 16; j_call: TRBJ1-3; v_call: TRBV7-8; cdr3_aa: CASNYGGTEAGNTIYF
cdr3_length: 19; j_call: TRBJ1-2; v_call: TRBV20-1; cdr3_aa: CSARAGYIGTDQLNYGYTF
cdr3_length: 10; j_call: TRBJ2-1; v_call: TRBV2; cdr3_aa: CASSEAQKFF
cdr3_length: 15; j_call: TRBJ1-6; v_call: TRBV12-3/TRBV12-4; cdr3_aa: CASISQGALNSPLHF
cdr3_length: 15; j_call: TRBJ1-5; v_call: TRBV20-1; cdr3_aa: CSAREGGGSNQPQHF
cdr3_length: 14; j_call: TRBJ2-7; v_call: TRBV4-1; cdr3_aa: CASSLKTASYEQYF
cdr3_length: 13; j_call: TRBJ2-7; v_call: TRBV2; cdr3_aa: CASVGRGTYEQYF
cdr3_length: 22; j_call: TRBJ1-1; v_call: TRBV7-9; cdr3_aa: CASSVFPPGTGATRMMNTEAFF
cdr3_length: 11; j_call: TRBJ2-1; v_call: TRBV19; cdr3_aa: CAGPVNNEQFF
cdr3_length: 17; j_call: TRBJ2-7; v_call: TRBV4-2; cdr3_aa: CASSQGPAGTGNYEQYF
cdr3_length: 12; j_call: TRBJ1-1; v_call: TRBV12-5; cdr3_aa: CASGLWGEGAFF
cdr3_length: 14; j_call: TRBJ2-7; v_call: TRBV14; cdr3_aa: CASSRPGGAYEQYF
cdr3_length: 14; j_call: TRBJ2-7; v_call: TRBV9; cdr3_aa: CASSQNGRSWEQYF
cdr3_length: 12; j_call: TRBJ2-7; v_call: TRBV7-2; cdr3_aa: CASSLEGHEQYF